The 2 T cell receptor beta chains in this list originate from one sample, sequenced in a study of blood T cell repertoires in COVID-19. Data came from immunoSEQ multiplex PCR; TCRdb stores just in-frame clones and leaves some out. This sample carries around 230,000 clones, about four fifths of them seen once, and the ten largest clones take 2% to 3%. The sample comprised peripheral blood. The source is a woman aged 35 to 49 with active or convalescent COVID-19.

The chain couples TRBV6-5 to TRBJ2-7; the match to TRBD2 covers 8 bases. The V gene end was trimmed by 5 bases and the J gene end by 2 bases; junction bases not matched to a gene: 8. The germline gives CDR1 MNHEY, CDR2 SVGAGI. The CDR3 extends over 15 amino acids. The CDR3: CASSTLAGTTYEQYF. CDR3 DNA: TGTGCCAGCAGTACGTTAGCGGGGACTACCTACGAGCAGTACTTC.

In this sample, this clone turned up a few times. The chain carries TRBV27 and TRBJ2-3; D is perhaps TRBD2 (6 bases). With 6 bases removed from V and 5 bases from J, the gap between germline ends came to 12 bases. Germline V gene data show CDR1 as MNHEY and CDR2 as SMNVEV (reference sequence). This CDR3 has 13 residues. In DNA, the CDR3 is TGTGCCAGCAGGACGGGGGTGGTAGATACGCAGTATTTT. It yields the protein CASRTGVVDTQYF.